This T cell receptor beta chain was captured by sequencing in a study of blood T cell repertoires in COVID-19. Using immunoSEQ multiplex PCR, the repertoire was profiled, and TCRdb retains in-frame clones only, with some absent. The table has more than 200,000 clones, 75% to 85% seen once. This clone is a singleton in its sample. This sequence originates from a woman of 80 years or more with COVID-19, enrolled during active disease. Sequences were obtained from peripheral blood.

CDR3: CASSEGTGLTVYGYTF. CDR3 sequence (DNA): TGTGCCAGCAGTGAAGGGACAGGGCTAACGGTCTATGGCTACACCTTC. The V gene is TRBV6-1, the J gene TRBJ1-2; 8 nucleotides align to TRBD1. V gave up 1 base and J gave up 4 bases; unmatched junction bases: 8. The CDR3 runs to 16 residues. Germline V gene data show CDR1 as MNHNS and CDR2 as SASEGT.